This paragraph covers one T cell receptor beta chain sequence. This receptor's antigen is unknown. The record has no base qualities; no much larger clone is one base away. Receptor libraries were prepared by the immunoSEQ multiplex PCR assay. Rearranged TCR beta chain sequences were amplified with the hsTCRB Kit following the manufacturer's protocol. TCRB libraries were sequenced on an Illumina MiSeq. Per the authors' processing: The kit vendor's proprietary platform handled demultiplexing, trimming and gene mapping. TCRdb carries this immuneACCESS record with in-frame sequences only. Its versions omit some clonotypes, under half of them owing to an unresolved V gene in the studies checked, with the rest unexplained. Clone size and the V and J calls come from that table; the DNA yielded D and trimming. For this sample there are 60,000 to 75,000 clones; about 83% appear just once. The ten biggest clones cover 4.6% of the sample.

The germline V gene (reference sequence) specifies MNHNY as CDR1 and SVGAGI as CDR2. Ends trimmed: V by 5 bases, J by 7 bases; bases unmatched to a gene: 0. There are 13 amino acids in the CDR3, from cysteine to phenylalanine inclusive. Only CDR3 DNA is held: 39 bases, read in frame from base 1. The data originate from a study of a mutant IDH1 vaccine in newly diagnosed glioma (dated by TCRdb to the early 2020s). For the study in its entirety: Of the 30 to 35 treated patients, about 62% were male and roughly 38% were female, and a mean age of 40.4 years was recorded. Prior to enrollment, patients had been given standard therapy consisting of radiotherapy alone, temozolomide alone, or radiochemotherapy with temozolomide, with the combination given to most patients. Peripheral blood was collected at six visits: V03 (baseline), V05, V07, V10, V12 and V13. Longitudinal TCRB deep sequencing was done for 25 to 30 treated patients, wherever samples were available for exploratory analyses. Results and caveats for the whole study, not just this receptor: Pseudoprogression appeared unrelated to alterations in the top peripheral T cell clonotypes detected by TCRB sequencing. It was noted by the authors that analyses of patient blood samples could not be reproduced owing to sample limitations. Availability determined which PBMC samples were chosen for TCRB deep sequencing. Vaccine-induced immune responses across multiple MHC alleles were detected in about 93% of patients.

The time point label on this specimen signifies: baseline, week 1 (first vaccination visit). The meaning of the sample's treatment or condition label: pre-vaccination baseline after standard-of-care therapy. All donors had newly diagnosed IDH1-mutant astrocytomas of WHO grade 3 or 4 that showed loss of nuclear ATRX. The samples were drawn from NOA16, a multicentre, single-arm, open-label phase I trial in Germany that tested a mutant IDH1 peptide vaccine in humans for the first time. Blood drawn at visit V03 was used as the baseline sample for immunogenicity testing. Genomic DNA for TCRB sequencing was extracted from EDTA blood using the DNeasy Blood and Tissue Kit.

Material: peripheral blood mononuclear cells (PBMCs), obtained from a glioma patient treated with radiotherapy, temozolomide or both. The TCR comes from a woman between 18 and 30 years old with glioma. Some clones in this sample may be carry-over from other donors' samples. The rearranged chain carries TRBV6-6 and TRBJ1-6, with 9 central nucleotides matching TRBD1. The sequenced DNA is TGTGCCAGCAGTGACAGGGGGAATTCACCCCTCCACTTT. Translated, this gives CASSDRGNSPLHF.